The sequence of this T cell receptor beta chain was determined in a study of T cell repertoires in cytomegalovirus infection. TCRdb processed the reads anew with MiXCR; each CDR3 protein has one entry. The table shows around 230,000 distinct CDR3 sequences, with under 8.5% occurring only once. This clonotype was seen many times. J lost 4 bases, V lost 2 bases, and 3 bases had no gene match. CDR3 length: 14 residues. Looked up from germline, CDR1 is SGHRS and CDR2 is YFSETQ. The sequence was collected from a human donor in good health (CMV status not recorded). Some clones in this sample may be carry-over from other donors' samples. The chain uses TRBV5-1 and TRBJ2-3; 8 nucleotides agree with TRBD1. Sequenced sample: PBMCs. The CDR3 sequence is CASSFSDRADTQYF. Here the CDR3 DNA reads TGCGCCAGCAGCTTTTCGGACAGGGCAGATACGCAGTATTTT.